This TCR beta chain stems from a study of OX40 agonist ivuxolimab in advanced cancers. Study information: Partial responses were seen in three patients, one with hepatocellular carcinoma and two with cutaneous melanoma.

Clones were read by immunoSEQ multiplex PCR, and TCRdb kept only the in-frame ones, dropping some. The sample consists of fewer than 65,000 clones, approximately 85% of them appearing once. Exclusion applied to patients with autoimmune disease history or systemic immunosuppression. This CDR3 is 16 amino acids long. CDR1 and CDR2 (germline): SNHLY, FYNNEI. V dropped 9 bases and J dropped 1; count of bases not matched to a gene: 14. The sample in question was CD4+ or CD8+ T cells sorted from blood, obtained in a trial of the OX40 agonist ivuxolimab. The sequence was obtained from an adult with an advanced solid tumor such as melanoma, head and neck, liver or kidney cancer. The chain couples TRBV2 to TRBJ2-7; 8 positions agree with TRBD2. The CDR3: CASPALAERGSYEQYF. The CDR3 bases are TGTGCCAGTCCGGCACTAGCGGAAAGGGGGTCCTACGAGCAGTACTTC. Supplemented by reference TRBV2 and TRBJ2-7, the full variable domain reads EPEVTQTPSHQVTQMGQEVILRCVPISNHLYFYWYRQILGQKVEFLVSFYNNEISEKSEIFDDQFSVERPDGSNFTLKIRSTKLEDSAMYFCASPALAERGSYEQYFGPGTRLTVT.